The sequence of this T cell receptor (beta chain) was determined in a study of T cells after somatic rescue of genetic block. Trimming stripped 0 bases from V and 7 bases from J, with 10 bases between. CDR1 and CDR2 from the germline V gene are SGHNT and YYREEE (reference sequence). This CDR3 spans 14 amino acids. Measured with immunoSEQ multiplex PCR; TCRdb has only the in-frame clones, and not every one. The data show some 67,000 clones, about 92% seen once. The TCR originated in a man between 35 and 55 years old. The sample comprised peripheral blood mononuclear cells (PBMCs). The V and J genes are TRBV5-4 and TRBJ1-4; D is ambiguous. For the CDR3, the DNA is TGTGCCAGCAGCTTGGGAGGGCGGGGTGAAAAACTGTTTTTT. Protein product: CASSLGGRGEKLFF.